These 8 T cell receptor beta chains were sequenced from one sample in a study of cytomegalovirus exposure and HLA in healthy donors. The PCR ran on 60 Vbeta and 13 Jbeta primers. Some clones are missing from TCRdb's copy, which holds only in-frame ones; the method was immunoSEQ multiplex PCR. The top ten hold about 1.5% of the sample, which has more than 150,000 clones, 76% seen once. Input material: PBMCs. These receptors were obtained from a young man in good health and CMV-seronegative.

The chain couples TRBV19 to TRBJ1-2; D not certain. The length of the CDR3 is 13 residues. Germline loops: CDR1 LNHDA, CDR2 SQIVND (reference sequence). Trimming left V 5 bases short and J 4 bases short, with 11 bases between. CDR3 bases: TGTGCCAGTAGTCCGGGAAATCGCTATGGCTACACCTTC. Its translation: CASSPGNRYGYTF.

This clone was detected once. The chain links TRBV5-1 to TRBJ2-3; weak D call: TRBD1 (6 bases). The CDR3 totals 16 residues. Germline CDR1 SGHRS, CDR2 YFSETQ. The germline V and J ends were trimmed by 0 bases and 6 bases, with 17 bases remaining between them. CDR3 nucleotide sequence: TGCGCCAGCAGCTTGGAGTTCGGTGGGGGCGCGGATACGCAGTATTTT. It specifies CASSLEFGGGADTQYF.

The chain is built from TRBV2 and TRBJ1-5; tentative D call: TRBD1 (5 bases). The CDR3 has 13 amino acids. CDR1 is SNHLY, CDR2 FYNNEI, per germline. The ends were cut back, 6 bases at V and 7 bases at J, with 13 bases in the middle. CDR3 nucleotide sequence: TGTGCCAGCAGGAACAGGAGGGTCCAGCCCCAGCATTTT. Encoded protein: CASRNRRVQPQHF.

The J gene is TRBJ1-1, the V gene TRBV28; 7 bases line up with TRBD1. Unmatched junction bases numbered 7, after V lost 2 bases and J lost 4 bases. Germline V gives CDR1 MDHEN, CDR2 SYDVKM. The CDR3 totals 15 residues. The CDR3 DNA follows: TGTGCCAGCAGTTTAAAGACAGGGTGGAGCACTGAAGCTTTCTTT. Translation: CASSLKTGWSTEAFF.

The chain carries TRBV9 and TRBJ2-5; 11 nucleotides align to TRBD2. The V and J ends lost 2 bases and 2 bases, in that order; junction bases with no gene match: 5. The CDR3 spans 16 residues. The V gene's germline CDR1 is SGDLS and CDR2 YYNGEE. The CDR3 region has the DNA TGTGCCAGCAGCGTGGGGACTAGCGGCTCACAAGAGACCCAGTACTTC. Translated: CASSVGTSGSQETQYF. Full variable domain (outside the CDR3, taken from reference TRBV9 and TRBJ2-5): DSGVTQTPKHLITATGQRVTLRCSPRSGDLSVYWYQQSLDQGLQFLIQYYNGEERAKGNILERFSAQQFPDLHSELNLSSLELGDSALYFCASSVGTSGSQETQYFGPGTRLLVL.

CDR3 amino acids: CASSLLAGGNEQFF. The CDR3 DNA reads as TGTGCCAGCAGCCTCCTGGCGGGTGGGAATGAGCAGTTCTTC. The V and J genes are TRBV7-9 and TRBJ2-1; the D gene is possibly TRBD2 (5 bases). CDR1 and CDR2 from the germline V gene are SEHNR and FQNEAQ (reference sequence). The V end lost 5 bases, the J end lost 7 bases, and 15 bases lay between the germline ends. CDR3 length equals 14 residues.

This clone was observed a handful of times. The rearrangement links TRBV11-3 to TRBJ1-4; D unresolved. The V and J ends lost 5 bases and 11 bases respectively, with 9 bases between them. CDR3 length: 11 residues. The germline V gene has CDR1 SGHNT and CDR2 YENEEA. CDR3 sequence (DNA): TGTGCCAGCAGCCCCGGCGGGAAACTGTTTTTT. This translates into CASSPGGKLFF. Together with reference TRBV11-3 and TRBJ1-4, the CDR3 gives the full variable domain: EAGVVQSPRYKIIEKKQPVAFWCNPISGHNTLYWYLQNLGQGPELLIRYENEEAVDDSQLPKDRFSAERLKGVDSTLKIQPAELGDSAVYLCASSPGGKLFFGSGTQLSVL.

This clone was seen a handful of times. The chain links TRBV9 to TRBJ1-2; TRBD1 aligns across 9 bases. CDR3 length: 15 amino acids. CDR1 and CDR2 from the germline V gene are SGDLS and YYNGEE. J was trimmed by 4 bases and V by 5 bases; bases with no gene match: 9. CDR3 sequence reads: CASRDTGGGSYGYTF. In DNA form, the CDR3 reads TGTGCCAGCAGGGACACAGGGGGCGGTAGCTATGGCTACACCTTC.